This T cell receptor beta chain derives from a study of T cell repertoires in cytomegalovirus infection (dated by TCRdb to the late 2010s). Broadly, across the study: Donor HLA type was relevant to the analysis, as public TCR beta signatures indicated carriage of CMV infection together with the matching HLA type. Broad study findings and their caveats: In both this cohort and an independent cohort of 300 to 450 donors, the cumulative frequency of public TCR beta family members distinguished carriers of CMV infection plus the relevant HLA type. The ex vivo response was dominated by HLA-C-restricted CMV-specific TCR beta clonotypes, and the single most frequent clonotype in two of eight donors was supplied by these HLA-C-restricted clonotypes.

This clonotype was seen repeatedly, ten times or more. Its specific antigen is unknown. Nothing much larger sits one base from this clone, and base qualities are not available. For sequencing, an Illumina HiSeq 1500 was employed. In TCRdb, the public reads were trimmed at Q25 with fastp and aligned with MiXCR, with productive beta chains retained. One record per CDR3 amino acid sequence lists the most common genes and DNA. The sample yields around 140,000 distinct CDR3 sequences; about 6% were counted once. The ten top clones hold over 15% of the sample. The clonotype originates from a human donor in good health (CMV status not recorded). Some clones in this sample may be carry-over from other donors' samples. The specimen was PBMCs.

For the CDR3, the sequence is CASSHGLAGGGYEQYF. The DNA sequence follows: TGTGCCAGCAGCCATGGACTAGCGGGGGGTGGCTACGAGCAGTACTTC. Recombination joined TRBV7-6 with TRBJ2-7, with 14 middle bases fitting TRBD2. V loses 5 bases at its end and J loses 3 bases; junction bases beyond the gene matches: 6. The CDR3 measures 16 amino acids from cysteine to phenylalanine. The kept DNA is CDR3 alone, 48 bases in frame from the first base. Reading the germline V gene gives CDR1 SGHVS and CDR2 FNYEAQ.